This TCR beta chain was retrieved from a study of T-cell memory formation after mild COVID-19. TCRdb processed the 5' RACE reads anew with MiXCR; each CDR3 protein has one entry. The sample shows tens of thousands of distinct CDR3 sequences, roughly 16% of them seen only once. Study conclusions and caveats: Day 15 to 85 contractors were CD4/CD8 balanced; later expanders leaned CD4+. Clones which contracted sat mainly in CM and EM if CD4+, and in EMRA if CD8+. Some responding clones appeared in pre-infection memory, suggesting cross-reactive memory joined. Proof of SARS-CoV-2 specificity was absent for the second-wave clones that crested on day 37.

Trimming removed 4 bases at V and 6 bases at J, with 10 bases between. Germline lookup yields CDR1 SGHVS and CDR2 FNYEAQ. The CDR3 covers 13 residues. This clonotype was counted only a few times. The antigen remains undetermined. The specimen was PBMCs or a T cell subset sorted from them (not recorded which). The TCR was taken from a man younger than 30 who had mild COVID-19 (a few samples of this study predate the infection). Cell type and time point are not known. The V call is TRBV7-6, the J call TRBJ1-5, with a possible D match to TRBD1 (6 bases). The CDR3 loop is CASSYGGRQPQHF. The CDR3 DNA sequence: TGTGCCAGCAGCTATGGGGGGCGTCAGCCCCAGCATTTT.